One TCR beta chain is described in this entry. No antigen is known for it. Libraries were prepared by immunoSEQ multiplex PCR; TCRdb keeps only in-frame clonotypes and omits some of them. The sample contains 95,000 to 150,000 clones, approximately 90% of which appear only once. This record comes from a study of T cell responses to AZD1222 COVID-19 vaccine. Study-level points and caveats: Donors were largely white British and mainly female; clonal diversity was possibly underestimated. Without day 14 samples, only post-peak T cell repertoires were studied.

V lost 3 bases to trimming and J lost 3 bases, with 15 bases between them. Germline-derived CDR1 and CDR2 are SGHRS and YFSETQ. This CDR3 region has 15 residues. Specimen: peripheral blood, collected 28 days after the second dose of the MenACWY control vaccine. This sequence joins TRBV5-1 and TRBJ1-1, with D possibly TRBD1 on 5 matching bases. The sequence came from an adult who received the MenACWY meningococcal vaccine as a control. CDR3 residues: CASSSGGRGDTEAFF. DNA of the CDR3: TGCGCCAGCAGCTCTGGAGGCAGAGGGGACACTGAAGCTTTCTTT.